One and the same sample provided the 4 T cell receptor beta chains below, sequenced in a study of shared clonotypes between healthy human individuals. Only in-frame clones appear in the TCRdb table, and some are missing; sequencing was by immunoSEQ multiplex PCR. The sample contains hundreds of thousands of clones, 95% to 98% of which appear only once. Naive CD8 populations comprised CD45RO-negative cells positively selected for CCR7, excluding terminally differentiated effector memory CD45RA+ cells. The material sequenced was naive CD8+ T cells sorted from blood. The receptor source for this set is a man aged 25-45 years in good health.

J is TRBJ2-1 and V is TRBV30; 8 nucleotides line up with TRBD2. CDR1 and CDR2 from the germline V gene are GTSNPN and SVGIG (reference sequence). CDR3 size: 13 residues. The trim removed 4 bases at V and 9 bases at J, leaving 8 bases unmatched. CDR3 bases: TGTGCCTGGATTGAAGCGGGAGTCAGTGAGCAGTTCTTC. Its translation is CAWIEAGVSEQFF.

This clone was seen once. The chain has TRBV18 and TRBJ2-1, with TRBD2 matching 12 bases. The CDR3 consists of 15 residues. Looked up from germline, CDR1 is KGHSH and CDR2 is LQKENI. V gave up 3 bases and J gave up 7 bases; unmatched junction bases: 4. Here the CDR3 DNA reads TGTGCCAGCTCACCCGGGACTAGCGGGCCGAATGAGCAGTTCTTC. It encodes CASSPGTSGPNEQFF.

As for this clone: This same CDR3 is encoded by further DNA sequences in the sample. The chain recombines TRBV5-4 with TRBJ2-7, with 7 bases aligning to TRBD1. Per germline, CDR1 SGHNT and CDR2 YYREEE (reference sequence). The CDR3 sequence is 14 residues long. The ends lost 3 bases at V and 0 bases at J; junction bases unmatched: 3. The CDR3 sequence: CASSSRDSSYEQYF. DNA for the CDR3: TGTGCCAGCAGCTCCCGGGACAGCTCCTACGAGCAGTACTTC.

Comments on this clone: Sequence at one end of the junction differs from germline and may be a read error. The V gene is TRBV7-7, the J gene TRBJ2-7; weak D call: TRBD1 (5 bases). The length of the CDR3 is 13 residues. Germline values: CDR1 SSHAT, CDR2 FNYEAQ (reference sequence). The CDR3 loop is CASSLSQAYEQYF. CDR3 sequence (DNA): TGTGCTAGCAGCTTATCACAGGCCTACGAGCAGTACTTC.